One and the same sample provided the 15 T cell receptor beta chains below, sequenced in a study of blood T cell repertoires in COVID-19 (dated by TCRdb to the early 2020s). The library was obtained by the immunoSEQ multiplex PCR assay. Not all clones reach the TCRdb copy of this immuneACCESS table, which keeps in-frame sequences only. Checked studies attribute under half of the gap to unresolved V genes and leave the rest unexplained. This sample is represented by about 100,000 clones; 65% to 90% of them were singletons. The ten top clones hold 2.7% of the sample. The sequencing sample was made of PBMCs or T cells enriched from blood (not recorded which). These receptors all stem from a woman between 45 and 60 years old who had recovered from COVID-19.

The CDR3 DNA reads TGTGCCTGGTTTGCAGCGGGAGTCAACAATGAGCAGTTCTTC. Encoded protein: CAWFAAGVNNEQFF. The rearrangement joins TRBV30 to TRBJ2-1, with 8 positions matching TRBD2. Germline CDR1 reads GTSNPN; CDR2 reads SVGIG (reference sequence). The CDR3 is 14 amino acids. The J segment lost 5 bases and the V segment lost 5 bases, leaving 8 bases of the junction unmatched.

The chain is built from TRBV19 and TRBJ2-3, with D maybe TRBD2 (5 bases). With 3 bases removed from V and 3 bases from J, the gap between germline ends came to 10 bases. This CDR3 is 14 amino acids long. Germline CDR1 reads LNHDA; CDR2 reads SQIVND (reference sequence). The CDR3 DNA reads TGTGCCAGTAGTATGACGGGAACGACAGATACGCAGTATTTT. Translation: CASSMTGTTDTQYF.

CDR3 coding DNA: TGTGCCAGCAGCGCACTAGCGGCGTCAGATACGCAGTATTTT. The encoded protein is CASSALAASDTQYF. V gene TRBV9 combines with J gene TRBJ2-3; TRBD2 matches 8 bases. There are 14 residues in the CDR3. Germline CDR1 reads SGDLS; CDR2 reads YYNGEE. The junction had 4 bases not matched to a gene; V was cut back by 3 bases and J by 4 bases.

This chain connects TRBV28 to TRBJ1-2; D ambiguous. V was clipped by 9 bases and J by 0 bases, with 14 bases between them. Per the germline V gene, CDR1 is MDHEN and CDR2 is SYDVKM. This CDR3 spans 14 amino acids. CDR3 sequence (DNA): TGTGCCAGTTATGCAGGAACAACTAACTATGGCTACACCTTC. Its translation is CASYAGTTNYGYTF.

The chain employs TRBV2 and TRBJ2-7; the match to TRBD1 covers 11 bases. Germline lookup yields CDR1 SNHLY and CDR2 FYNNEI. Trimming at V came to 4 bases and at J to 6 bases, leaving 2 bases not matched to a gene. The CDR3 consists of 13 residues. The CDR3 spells CASSGGTGGEQYF. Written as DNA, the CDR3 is TGTGCCAGCAGTGGAGGGACAGGGGGCGAGCAGTACTTC.

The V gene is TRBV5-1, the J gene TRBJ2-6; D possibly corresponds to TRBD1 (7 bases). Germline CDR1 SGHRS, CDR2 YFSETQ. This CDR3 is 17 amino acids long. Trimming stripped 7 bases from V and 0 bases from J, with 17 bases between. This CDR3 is CASGTGGTDSGANVLTF. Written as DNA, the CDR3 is TGCGCCAGCGGAACGGGCGGGACAGACTCTGGGGCCAACGTCCTGACTTTC.

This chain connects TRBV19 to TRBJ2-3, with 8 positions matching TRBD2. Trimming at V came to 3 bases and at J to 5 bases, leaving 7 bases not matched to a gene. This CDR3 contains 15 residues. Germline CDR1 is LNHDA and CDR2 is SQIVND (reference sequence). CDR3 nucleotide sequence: TGTGCCAGTAGTATTGGAACTAGCGGTCTAGATACGCAGTATTTT. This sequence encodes CASSIGTSGLDTQYF.

In DNA form, the CDR3 reads TGCGCCAGCAGCTTGGGCCAGGGACAAGAAAAACTGTTTTTT. This gives the protein CASSLGQGQEKLFF. V and J are TRBV5-1 and TRBJ1-4; a weak D match, TRBD1 (6 bases). The V end was cut by 0 bases, the J end by 8 bases, with 11 bases between. Germline loops: CDR1 SGHRS, CDR2 YFSETQ. This CDR3 has 14 residues.

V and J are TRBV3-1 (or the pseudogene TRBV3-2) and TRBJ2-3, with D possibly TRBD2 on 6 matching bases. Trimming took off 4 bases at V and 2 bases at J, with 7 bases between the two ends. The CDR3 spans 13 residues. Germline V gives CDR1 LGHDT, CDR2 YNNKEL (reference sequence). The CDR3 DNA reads TGTGCCAGCAGCCCGGACTACACAGATACGCAGTATTTT. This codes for CASSPDYTDTQYF.

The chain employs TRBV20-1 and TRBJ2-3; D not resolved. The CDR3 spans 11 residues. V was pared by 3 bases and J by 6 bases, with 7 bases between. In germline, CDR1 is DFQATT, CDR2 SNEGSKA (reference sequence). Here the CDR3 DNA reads TGCAGTGCTAGGATCGGGGATACGCAGTATTTT. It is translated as CSARIGDTQYF.

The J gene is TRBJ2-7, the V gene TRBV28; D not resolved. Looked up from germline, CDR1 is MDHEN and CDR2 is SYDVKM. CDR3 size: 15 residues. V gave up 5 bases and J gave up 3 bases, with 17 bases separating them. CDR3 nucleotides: TGTGCCAGCAGTGCCACAGTTGGTTCCGGCTACGAGCAGTACTTC. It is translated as CASSATVGSGYEQYF. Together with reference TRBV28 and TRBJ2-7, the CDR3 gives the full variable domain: DVKVTQSSRYLVKRTGEKVFLECVQDMDHENMFWYRQDPGLGLRLIYFSYDVKMKEKGDIPEGYSVSREKKERFSLILESASTNQTSMYLCASSATVGSGYEQYFGPGTRLTVT.

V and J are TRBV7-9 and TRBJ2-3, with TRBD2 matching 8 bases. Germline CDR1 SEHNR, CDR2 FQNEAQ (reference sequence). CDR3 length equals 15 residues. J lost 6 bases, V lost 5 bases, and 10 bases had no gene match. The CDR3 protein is CASSRERGPRDTQYF. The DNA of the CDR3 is TGTGCCAGCAGCCGGGAGCGGGGGCCCAGGGATACGCAGTATTTT.

The CDR3 DNA is TGCAGTGCTAGTCGTCCGGCGGAGAATCAGCCCCAGCATTTT. Protein: CSASRPAENQPQHF. The rearrangement links TRBV20-1 to TRBJ1-5; D is uncertain. This CDR3 contains 14 residues. V was clipped by 3 bases and J by 4 bases, with 13 bases between them. The germline CDR1 and CDR2 sequences are DFQATT and SNEGSKA (reference sequence).

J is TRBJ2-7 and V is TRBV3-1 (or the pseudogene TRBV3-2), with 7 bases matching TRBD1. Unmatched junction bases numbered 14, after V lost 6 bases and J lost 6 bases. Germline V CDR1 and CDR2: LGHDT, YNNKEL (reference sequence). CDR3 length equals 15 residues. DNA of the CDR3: TGTGCCAGCAGTCTTTCAGGGGGTCGGAACCGCGAGCAGTACTTC. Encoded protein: CASSLSGGRNREQYF.

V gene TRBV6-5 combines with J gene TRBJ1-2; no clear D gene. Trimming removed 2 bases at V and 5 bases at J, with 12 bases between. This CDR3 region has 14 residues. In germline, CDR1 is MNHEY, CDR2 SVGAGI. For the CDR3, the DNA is TGTGCCAGCAGTTACAATCGAGGGATTTATGGCTACACCTTC. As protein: CASSYNRGIYGYTF.